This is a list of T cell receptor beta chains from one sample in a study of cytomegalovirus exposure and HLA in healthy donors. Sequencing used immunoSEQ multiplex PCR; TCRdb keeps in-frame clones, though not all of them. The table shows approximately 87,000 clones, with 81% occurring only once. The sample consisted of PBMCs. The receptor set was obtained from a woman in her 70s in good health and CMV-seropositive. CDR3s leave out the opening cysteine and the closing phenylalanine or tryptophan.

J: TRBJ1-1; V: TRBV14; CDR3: ASSPDREDTEAF
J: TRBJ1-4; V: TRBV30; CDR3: ARSSGIYEKLF
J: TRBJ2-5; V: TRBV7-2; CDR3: ASGRSAVQETQY
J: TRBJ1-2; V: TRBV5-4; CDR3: ASSLDSVYGYT
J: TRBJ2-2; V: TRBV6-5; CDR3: ASSPGLAMGELF
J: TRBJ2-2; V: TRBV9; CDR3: ASTLGGDTGELF
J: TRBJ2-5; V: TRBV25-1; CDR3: ASSVPELAGGRKTQY
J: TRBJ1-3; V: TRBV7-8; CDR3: ASSLSSQGAGNTIY
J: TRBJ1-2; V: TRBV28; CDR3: ASSPSPYGYT
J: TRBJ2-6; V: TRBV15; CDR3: ATSRGRGTGANVLT
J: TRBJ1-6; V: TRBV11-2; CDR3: ASSLDQVNSPLH
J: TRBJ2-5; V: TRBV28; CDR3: ASSPQGEETQY
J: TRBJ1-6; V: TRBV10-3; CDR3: AISDPEGQLNSPLH
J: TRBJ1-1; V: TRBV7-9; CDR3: ASRQGAMNTEAF
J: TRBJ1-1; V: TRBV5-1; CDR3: ASSFSGGNTEAF
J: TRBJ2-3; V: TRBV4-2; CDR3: ASSPNPGLADTDTQY
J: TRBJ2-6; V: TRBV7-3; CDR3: ASSLGSSGANVLT
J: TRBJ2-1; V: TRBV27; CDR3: ASRISGPYNEQF
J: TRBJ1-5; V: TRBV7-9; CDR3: ASSLGTGRGQPQH
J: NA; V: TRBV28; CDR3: ASSPVGGEIGEQY
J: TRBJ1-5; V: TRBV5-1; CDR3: ANSRTGDRNQPQH
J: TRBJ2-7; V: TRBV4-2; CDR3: ASTQDRMSSYEQY
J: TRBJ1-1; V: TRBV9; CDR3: ASSVIEGGTEAF
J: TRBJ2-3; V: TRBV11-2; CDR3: ASSSAGTLSTDTQY
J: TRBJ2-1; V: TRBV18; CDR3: ASSPGGGLSYNEQF
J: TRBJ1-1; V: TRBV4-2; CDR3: ASSLWGDTEAF
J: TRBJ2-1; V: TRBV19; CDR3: ASSIGGTSGKKF
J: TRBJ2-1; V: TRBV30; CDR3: AWSLGLAVNEQF
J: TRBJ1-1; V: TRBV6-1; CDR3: ASSLRTGGGTEAF
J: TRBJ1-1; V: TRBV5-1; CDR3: ASSTGHSNTEAF
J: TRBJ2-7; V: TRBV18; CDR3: ASSPSGKSSYEQY
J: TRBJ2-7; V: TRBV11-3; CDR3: ASSFADRTYEQY
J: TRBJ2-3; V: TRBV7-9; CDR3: ASSSWTSPTFTDTQY
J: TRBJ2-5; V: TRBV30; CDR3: AWSVRQGRKGSKTQY
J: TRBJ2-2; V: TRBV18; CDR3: ASSPLTSVNTGELF
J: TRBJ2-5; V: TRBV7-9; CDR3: ASSPPRSGQETQY
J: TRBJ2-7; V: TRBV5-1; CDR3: ASSMGTSGSFYEQY
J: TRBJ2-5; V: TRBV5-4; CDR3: ASSGGQTLQETQY
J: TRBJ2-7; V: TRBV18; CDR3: ASSPRPGTFPEQY
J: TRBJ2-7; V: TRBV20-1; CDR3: SATGSYEQY
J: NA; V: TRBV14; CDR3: ASSQGRWVTGYEQY
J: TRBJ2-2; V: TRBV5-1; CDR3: ASRWGENTGELF
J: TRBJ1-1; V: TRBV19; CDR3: ASSPGPNTEAF
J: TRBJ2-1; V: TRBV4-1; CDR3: ASSQGLALSNEQF
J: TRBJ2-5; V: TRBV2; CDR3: ASSVPSSGSRETQY
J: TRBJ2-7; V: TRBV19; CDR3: ATGTSGGYEQY